This T cell receptor (beta chain) was captured in a study of T cells after yellow fever vaccination. At the level of the study: Preparation of fractions with low cell numbers was performed using SMART-Seq v4 Ultra Low Input.

In making TCR cDNA, 5'RACE template switching added a universal primer site and UMIs to it. TCRdb redid the calling of the 5' RACE reads with MiXCR, one entry per CDR3 protein. The table shows about 63,000 distinct CDR3 sequences, with approximately 7.4% occurring only once. In its sample, this clonotype was seen many times. This CDR3 region has 14 residues. Germline CDR1 is MGHDK and CDR2 is SYGVNS. The V gene end was trimmed by 4 bases and the J gene end by 7 bases; junction bases not matched to a gene: 6. This sequence was found in a young man who received the YFV17D yellow fever vaccine. The rearrangement uses TRBV25-1 and TRBJ2-1; 8 nucleotides match TRBD2. This sample comprised CD8+ T cells sorted from PBMCs, obtained 15 days after the yellow fever booster vaccination. This chain's CDR3 is CASSGPGLVNEQFF. CDR3 in DNA: TGTGCCAGCAGTGGACCGGGACTAGTAAATGAGCAGTTCTTC.